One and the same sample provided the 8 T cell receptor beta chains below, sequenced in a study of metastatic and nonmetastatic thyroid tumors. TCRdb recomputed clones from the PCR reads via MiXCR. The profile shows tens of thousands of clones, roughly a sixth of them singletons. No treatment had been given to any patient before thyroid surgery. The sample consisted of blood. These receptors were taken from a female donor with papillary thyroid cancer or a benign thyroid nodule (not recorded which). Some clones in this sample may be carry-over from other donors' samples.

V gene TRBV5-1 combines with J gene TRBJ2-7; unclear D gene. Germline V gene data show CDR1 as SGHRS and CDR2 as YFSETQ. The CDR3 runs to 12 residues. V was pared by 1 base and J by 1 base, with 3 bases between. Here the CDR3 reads CASSLPSYEQYF. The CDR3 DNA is TGCGCCAGCAGCTTGCCTTCCTACGAGCAGTACTTC.

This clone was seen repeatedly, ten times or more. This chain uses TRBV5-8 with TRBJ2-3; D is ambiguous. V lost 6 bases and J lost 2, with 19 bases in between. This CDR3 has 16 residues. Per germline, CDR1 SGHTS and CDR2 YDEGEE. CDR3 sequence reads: CASTDPPVVPTDTQYF. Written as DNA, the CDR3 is TGTGCCAGCACCGACCCCCCGGTTGTACCCACAGATACGCAGTATTTT.

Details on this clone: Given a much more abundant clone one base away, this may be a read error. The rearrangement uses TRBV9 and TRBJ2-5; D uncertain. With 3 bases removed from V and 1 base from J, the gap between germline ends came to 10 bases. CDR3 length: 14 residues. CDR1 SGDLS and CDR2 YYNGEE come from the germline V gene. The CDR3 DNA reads TGTGCCAGCAGCGGGGAAGATCCCCAAGAGACCCAGTACTTC. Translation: CASSGEDPQETQYF.

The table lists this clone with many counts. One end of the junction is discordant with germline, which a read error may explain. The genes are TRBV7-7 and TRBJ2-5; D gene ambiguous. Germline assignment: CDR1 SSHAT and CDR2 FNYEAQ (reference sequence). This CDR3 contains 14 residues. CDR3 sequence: CASSLLGIQETQYF. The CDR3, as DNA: TGTGCTAGCAGCTTACTGGGAATCCAAGAGACCCAGTACTTC. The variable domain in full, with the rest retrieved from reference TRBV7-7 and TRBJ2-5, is GAGVSQSPRYKVTKRGQDVTLRCDPISSHATLYWYQQALGQGPEFLTYFNYEAQPDKSGLPSDRFSAERPEGSISTLTIQRTEQRDSAMYRCASSLLGIQETQYFGPGTRLLVL.

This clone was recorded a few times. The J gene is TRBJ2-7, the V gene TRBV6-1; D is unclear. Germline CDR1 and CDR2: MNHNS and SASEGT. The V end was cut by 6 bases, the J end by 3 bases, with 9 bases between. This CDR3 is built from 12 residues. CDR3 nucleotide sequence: TGTGCCAGCAGCGACGACCACTACGAGCAGTACTTC. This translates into CASSDDHYEQYF.

The DNA for the CDR3 is TGTGCCAGCAGTCTCGACTCCTTGACAGTGAACACCGGGGAGCTGTTTTTT. It is translated as CASSLDSLTVNTGELFF. The chain joins TRBV28 to TRBJ2-2; a possible D gene is TRBD1 (5 bases). Germline loops: CDR1 MDHEN, CDR2 SYDVKM. The CDR3 covers 17 residues. Trimming removed 5 bases at V and 1 base at J, with 17 bases between. The whole variable domain, filled in from reference TRBV28 and TRBJ2-2, reads DVKVTQSSRYLVKRTGEKVFLECVQDMDHENMFWYRQDPGLGLRLIYFSYDVKMKEKGDIPEGYSVSREKKERFSLILESASTNQTSMYLCASSLDSLTVNTGELFFGEGSRLTVL.

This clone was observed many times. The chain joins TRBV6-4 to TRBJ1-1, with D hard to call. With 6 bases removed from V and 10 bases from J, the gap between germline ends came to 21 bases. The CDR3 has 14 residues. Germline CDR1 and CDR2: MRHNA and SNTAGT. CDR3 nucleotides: TGTGCCAGCAGACAAGAACAAACATTAGGTCCAGCTTTCTTT. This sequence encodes CASRQEQTLGPAFF.

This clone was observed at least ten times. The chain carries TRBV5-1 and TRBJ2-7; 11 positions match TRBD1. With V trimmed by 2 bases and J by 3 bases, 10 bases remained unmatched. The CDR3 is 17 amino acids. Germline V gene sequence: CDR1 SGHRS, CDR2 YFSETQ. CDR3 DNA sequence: TGCGCCAGCAGCTTACCGGGGACAGGGGGGTTCCTCTACGAGCAGTACTTC. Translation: CASSLPGTGGFLYEQYF.